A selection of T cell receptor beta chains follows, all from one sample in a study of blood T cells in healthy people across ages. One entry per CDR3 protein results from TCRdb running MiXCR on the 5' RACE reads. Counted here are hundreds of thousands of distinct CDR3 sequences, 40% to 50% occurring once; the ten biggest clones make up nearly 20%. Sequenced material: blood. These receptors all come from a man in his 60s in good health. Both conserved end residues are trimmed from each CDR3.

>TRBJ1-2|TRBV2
ATARDRTLSNYGYT
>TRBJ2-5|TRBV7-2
ASSPRPGGETQY
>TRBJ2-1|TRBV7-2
ACSLGYTTSYNEQF
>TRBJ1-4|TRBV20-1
SAGPGATNEKLF
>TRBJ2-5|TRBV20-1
SAPRGAKETQY
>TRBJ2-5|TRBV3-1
ASSQSGTVRQETQY
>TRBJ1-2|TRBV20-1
SARDVRFYGYT
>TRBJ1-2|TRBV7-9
ASSSLAGPSANYGYT
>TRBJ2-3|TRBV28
ASSSPLSGGPSDTQY
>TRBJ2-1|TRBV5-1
ASKVLGQGANEQF
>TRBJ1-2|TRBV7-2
ASSLSQAGRGYT
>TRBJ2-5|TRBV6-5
ASSNRDVKGWGQETQY
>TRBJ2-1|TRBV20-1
SALDREVEQF
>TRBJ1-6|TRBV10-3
AISEGQRNSPLH
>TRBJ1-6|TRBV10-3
AISWDRGDSPLH
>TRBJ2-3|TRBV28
ASGPGQAYGPQY
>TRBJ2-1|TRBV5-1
ASSPGTFSYNEQF
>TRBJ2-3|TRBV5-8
ASSTGLAGVTDTQY
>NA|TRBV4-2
ASSSEVAYNEQY
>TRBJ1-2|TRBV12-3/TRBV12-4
ASSLPDYGYT
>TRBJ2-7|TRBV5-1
ASSWMNEQY
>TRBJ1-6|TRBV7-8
ASSLQGPHSPLH
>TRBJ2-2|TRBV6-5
ASSYSRRGTGELF
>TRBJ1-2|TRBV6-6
ASSYRDSGYT
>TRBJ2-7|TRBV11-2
ASSLTGTPTYEQY
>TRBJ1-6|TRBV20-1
SARSPPTVSRQGVSLSSPLH
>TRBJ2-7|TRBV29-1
SFQRGGSYEQY
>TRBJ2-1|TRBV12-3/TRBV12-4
ASSVLGDEQF
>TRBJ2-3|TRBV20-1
SASPGAPDTQY
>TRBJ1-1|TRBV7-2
ASSRGAGNTEAF
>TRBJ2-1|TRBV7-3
ASSNEGLAGLGEQF
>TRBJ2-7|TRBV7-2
ASSLGGASSLYEQY
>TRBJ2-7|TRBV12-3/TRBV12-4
ASSYQSGGSYEQY
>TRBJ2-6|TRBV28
ASSSQGADSGANVLT
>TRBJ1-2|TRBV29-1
SVVQGGDGYT
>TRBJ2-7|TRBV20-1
SARGDRFYEQY
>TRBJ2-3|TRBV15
ATSRKGRYGGLGTDTQY
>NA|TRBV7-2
ASSPRLAGGRGEQY
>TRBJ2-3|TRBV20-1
SARDRRRAGTDTQY
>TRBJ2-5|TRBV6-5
ANKLGGRFQETQY
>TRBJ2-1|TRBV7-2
ASSRQGSYNEQF
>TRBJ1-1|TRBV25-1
ASSDRDGAEAF
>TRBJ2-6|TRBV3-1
ASSQFIRGHVSGANVLT
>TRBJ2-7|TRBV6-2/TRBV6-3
ASREDGGGYEQY
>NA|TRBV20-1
SARGHLKGETQY
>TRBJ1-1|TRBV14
ASSQDRSTEAF
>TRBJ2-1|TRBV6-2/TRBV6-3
ASSYQGHEQF
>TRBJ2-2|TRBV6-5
ASTSANTGELF
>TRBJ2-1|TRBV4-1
ASSQDIESQGRAYNEQF
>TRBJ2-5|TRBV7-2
ASSSAGSALVETQY
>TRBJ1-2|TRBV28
ASSIQGARGYT
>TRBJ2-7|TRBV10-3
AISESDAGAYEQY
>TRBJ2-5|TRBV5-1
ASSTGEETQY
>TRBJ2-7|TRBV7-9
ASIETGDSYEQY